This TCR beta chain was sequenced in a study of T cell repertoires in aging, cancer and after chemotherapy. For the study at large: Glioblastoma patients receiving temozolomide-based therapy gave paired samples before and after chemotherapy.

Amplification of TCR beta used genomic DNA extracted from peripheral blood. Rearranged V-D-J TRB sequences were amplified with a mixed TRB-A/B primer pool. TCRdb reprocessed the multiplex PCR reads via MiXCR and lists one record per CDR3 protein. The table has approximately 4,300 distinct CDR3 sequences, approximately 41% seen once. This clonotype has a handful of counts. The specimen was blood. The source of this sequence is a human donor with a solid tumor.

The CDR3 coding sequence is TGTGCCAGCAGCCCTTCCGGGACGTACTCCTACGAGCAGTACTTC. Amino acids: CASSPSGTYSYEQYF. The chain joins TRBV27 to TRBJ2-7; D is possibly TRBD1 or TRBD2 (5 bases each). V was trimmed by 6 bases and J by 0 bases, leaving 15 bases between them. CDR1 MNHEY and CDR2 SMNVEV come from the germline V gene (reference sequence). CDR3 length equals 15 residues.